This is a list of T cell receptor beta chains from one sample in a study of early T cells in non-severe SARS-CoV-2 infection. TCRdb called the 5' RACE reads again in MiXCR, with one record for every CDR3 protein. The sample holds about 80,000 distinct CDR3 sequences, roughly 12% seen once. Sequencing was performed on whole blood, taken at baseline. Receptors were obtained from an adult who was a healthcare worker with PCR-confirmed SARS-CoV-2 infection or an uninfected control (not recorded which). The donor label of this sample is uncertain. CDR3s include the opening cysteine and the closing phenylalanine or tryptophan. The D gene is left open where the match is weak. Rows may omit the clone size; those that give it use once, few, many or a size class.

CDR3 DNA,CDR3 protein,clone size,J gene,V gene,D gene
TGTGCCAGCAGCTTAGAGGGTAGTGGGGGCACCGGGGAGCTGTTTTTT,CASSLEGSGGTGELFF,.,TRBJ2-2,TRBV11-2,.
TGTGCCAGTAGTAGGCGGGGACAGGGGCCCTTGAACACTGAAGCTTTCTTT,CASSRRGQGPLNTEAFF,.,TRBJ1-1,TRBV19,TRBD1
TGTGCCAGCAGTTACCAAGAGGGCCCGGCGGCTGGAAACACCATATATTTT,CASSYQEGPAAGNTIYF,.,TRBJ1-3,TRBV6-6,.
TGTGCCAGCAGTCAACTCCCAGTGGGGGTGCTAGATACGCAGTATTTT,CASSQLPVGVLDTQYF,.,TRBJ2-3,TRBV7-9,.
TGTGCCAGCAGCCGAACCGGGTTCCTAGGCAACGAGCAGTACTTC,CASSRTGFLGNEQYF,.,TRBJ2-7,TRBV14,.
TGTGCCAGCAGTTCCGGGACTCTTTTTAACAATGAGCAGTTCTTC,CASSSGTLFNNEQFF,.,TRBJ2-1,TRBV6-2/TRBV6-3,.
TGTGCCAGCAGTTGGACCAATACCTGGGGAGACTCCTACAATGAGCAGTTCTTC,CASSWTNTWGDSYNEQFF,.,TRBJ2-1,TRBV12-3/TRBV12-4,.
TGCAGGACAGGGGAAAGTAGTTATGGCTACACCTTC,CRTGESSYGYTF,many,TRBJ1-2,TRBV20-1,TRBD1
TGTGCCATCAGTGAGGGTGCCAGAAACTACGAGCAGTACTTC,CAISEGARNYEQYF,few,TRBJ2-7,TRBV10-3,.
TGTGCCAGCAGCTTGGACAGGTCAGGTCAGCCCCAGCATTTT,CASSLDRSGQPQHF,many,TRBJ1-5,TRBV5-6,.
TGTGCCAGCAATTGGCAGGGCCTGGGTGGGCCCCTCCACTTT,CASNWQGLGGPLHF,few,TRBJ1-6,TRBV12-3/TRBV12-4,.
TGTGCCAGCAGCTTCGGCCGGAACTACGAGCAGTACTTC,CASSFGRNYEQYF,.,TRBJ2-7,TRBV11-2,.
TGCGCCAGCAGCTCAAAGCGGGGGGTGGAGACCCAGTACTTC,CASSSKRGVETQYF,.,TRBJ2-5,TRBV4-3,TRBD2
TGTGCCAGCAGTGACCAGGGCGCCAACTATGGCTACACCTTC,CASSDQGANYGYTF,few,TRBJ1-2,TRBV2,.
TGTGCCAGCTCACTGGGACAGGAAGCCTACGAGCAGTACTTC,CASSLGQEAYEQYF,.,TRBJ2-7,TRBV18,TRBD1
TGTGCCAGCAGCTTAGGTTGGAACACTGAAGCTTTCTTT,CASSLGWNTEAFF,.,TRBJ1-1,TRBV11-3,.
TGTGCCAGCATCTACGGGGACAGAGCTTTCTTT,CASIYGDRAFF,many,TRBJ1-1,TRBV6-5,TRBD1
TGTGCCAGCAGTTACGCGACAGCGGCGAACACAGATACGCAGTATTTT,CASSYATAANTDTQYF,many,TRBJ2-3,TRBV6-5,.
TGCAGTGCCCCACTAGCGGGAGGGCCCGAGCAGTACTTC,CSAPLAGGPEQYF,many,TRBJ2-7,TRBV20-1,TRBD2
TGTGCCAGCAGCTTAGCGGCGGGGGGCACAGATACGCAGTATTTT,CASSLAAGGTDTQYF,many,TRBJ2-3,TRBV7-2,TRBD2
TGTGCCACCAGTGATCCCGGGACAGGGGGCACAGATACGCAGTATTTT,CATSDPGTGGTDTQYF,.,TRBJ2-3,TRBV24-1,TRBD1
TGTGCCAGCAGCCCCCGGGACAGGAGAAGCTCCTACAATGAGCAGTTCTTC,CASSPRDRRSSYNEQFF,many,TRBJ2-1,TRBV7-6,TRBD1
TGTGCCAGCAGTGCACTAGCGGGGACCACAGATACGCAGTATTTT,CASSALAGTTDTQYF,few,TRBJ2-3,TRBV6-1,TRBD2
TGTGCCAGCAGCACAGGGGGCGCCCGGGAAAAACTGTTTTTT,CASSTGGAREKLFF,many,TRBJ1-4,TRBV7-9,TRBD1
TGCGCCAGCAGCCGAGGGCGTGAGCAGTTCTTC,CASSRGREQFF,many,TRBJ2-1,TRBV4-1,.
TGCGCCAGCAGCTTGATTGGTAGCTCCTACGAGCAGTACTTC,CASSLIGSSYEQYF,many,TRBJ2-7,TRBV5-1,.
TGTGCCAGCAGTCCCGGACAGGGAGGGAATCAAGAGACCCAGTACTTC,CASSPGQGGNQETQYF,many,TRBJ2-5,TRBV12-3/TRBV12-4,.
TGTGCCAGCAGCCGTACCTGGACAGGCGATTATAATTCACCCCTCCACTTT,CASSRTWTGDYNSPLHF,few,TRBJ1-6,TRBV12-3/TRBV12-4,TRBD1
TGTGCCAGCAGTTACCGGGGGGACGGCAATCAGCCCCAGCATTTT,CASSYRGDGNQPQHF,few,TRBJ1-5,TRBV6-2/TRBV6-3,.
TGTGCCAGCAGCCGACAGGGGGCGGGAGCGGGGGAGAGCTCCTACGAGCAGTACTTC,CASSRQGAGAGESSYEQYF,few,TRBJ2-7,TRBV7-9,TRBD1
TGTGCCAGCCGGCCCGCAGGGGTGGACAATGAGCAGTTCTTC,CASRPAGVDNEQFF,many,TRBJ2-1,TRBV7-9,.
TGCAGCGTTGAGGGACTAGCGGGCGGCTCCTACAATGAGCAGTTCTTC,CSVEGLAGGSYNEQFF,.,TRBJ2-1,TRBV29-1,TRBD2
TGTGCCTGGAGTAATACAGGGTACGAGCAGTACTTC,CAWSNTGYEQYF,many,TRBJ2-7,TRBV30,.
TGTGCCAGCAGTATGGGGGTCGGTACTGAAGCTTTCTTT,CASSMGVGTEAFF,many,TRBJ1-1,TRBV27,.
TGTGCCAGCAGCCCTGGGACAGGGGGTCTCTACGAGCAGTACTTC,CASSPGTGGLYEQYF,.,TRBJ2-7,TRBV11-2,TRBD1
TGTGCCAGCAGTTTAGGGGTATTCTCCTACGAGCAGTACTTC,CASSLGVFSYEQYF,many,TRBJ2-7,TRBV12-3/TRBV12-4,.
TGTGCCAGCAGCTCTGGACTAGTGAGAGGGGAGCTGTTTTTT,CASSSGLVRGELFF,.,TRBJ2-2,TRBV5-6,TRBD2
TGCGCCAGCAGACAAGACGAGGGGCGCTCCTACGAGCAGTACTTC,CASRQDEGRSYEQYF,.,TRBJ2-7,TRBV4-3,.
TGTGCCAGCAGTGAAGACTTTTACACCGGGGAGCTGTTTTTT,CASSEDFYTGELFF,few,TRBJ2-2,TRBV5-6,.
TGTGCCAGCTCACCAAACCCTGGGGGAGGTCAGCCCCAGCATTTT,CASSPNPGGGQPQHF,.,TRBJ1-5,TRBV18,.
TGTGCCAGCAGCTTACAGCACTACGAGCAGTACTTC,CASSLQHYEQYF,.,TRBJ2-7,TRBV13,.
TGTGCCAGCAGTTTTCCCGGGACCTACACAGATACGCAGTATTTT,CASSFPGTYTDTQYF,.,TRBJ2-3,TRBV28,.
TGTGCCAGCAGCCCTGGACTGGGGGGCTACACCTTC,CASSPGLGGYTF,.,TRBJ1-2,TRBV5-6,.
TGTGCCAGCAGCTTTTTTAGCGGCTCCTACGAGCAGTACTTC,CASSFFSGSYEQYF,many,TRBJ2-7,TRBV7-9,.
TGTGCCAGCAGCTTAGCGGTTGCCCTGGAGACGTACTTC,CASSLAVALETYF,few,TRBJ2-7,TRBV7-2,.
TGTGCCAGCAGTGGTGAGGGGGCAGCCACTGAAGCTTTCTTT,CASSGEGAATEAFF,many,TRBJ1-1,TRBV2,TRBD1
TGCGCCAGCAGTGTGGTCGGGGAGCTGTTTTTT,CASSVVGELFF,.,TRBJ2-2,TRBV10-2,.
TGCAGTGCTAGAGATCTAGGGGGACGCAAAGGTTACAATGAGCAGTTCTTC,CSARDLGGRKGYNEQFF,.,TRBJ2-1,TRBV20-1,.
TGTGCCAGTAGTATTCAGGACAGCGGTCGAGAGCCCCAGCATTTT,CASSIQDSGREPQHF,many,TRBJ1-5,TRBV19,.
TGCAGCCCCAGTACGAGGGATACGCAGTATTTT,CSPSTRDTQYF,.,TRBJ2-3,TRBV29-1,.
TGTGCCAGCAGCGCCGCTGGGGTCACTGAAGCTTTCTTT,CASSAAGVTEAFF,.,TRBJ1-1,TRBV7-2,.
TGTGCCAGCTCCCATGGGGCCGAAGCTTTCTTT,CASSHGAEAFF,.,TRBJ1-1,TRBV27,.
TGTGCCAGCAGTTTAGGGCTAGCGGGAAGCCAAGAGACCCAGTACTTC,CASSLGLAGSQETQYF,few,TRBJ2-5,TRBV12-3/TRBV12-4,TRBD2
TGTGCCAGCAGTTACTTGACAGGGGTTTACCAAGATACGCAGTATTTT,CASSYLTGVYQDTQYF,many,TRBJ2-3,TRBV6-6,TRBD1
TGTGCCAGCAGCCCTGCCTCGGCAGGACAAGCCCACTATGGCTACACCTTC,CASSPASAGQAHYGYTF,.,TRBJ1-2,TRBV7-8,.
TGTGCCACCTCCGAGGATGTTAGCACAGATACGCAGTATTTT,CATSEDVSTDTQYF,few,TRBJ2-3,TRBV9,.
TGTGCCAGCAGCTCGCGAGTAATCACAGGGGGCAAAACTGAAGCTTTCTTT,CASSSRVITGGKTEAFF,many,TRBJ1-1,TRBV7-2,TRBD1
TGCAGTGCTGGGGGGACTGGCCCACCGAAAGAGACCCAGTACTTC,CSAGGTGPPKETQYF,many,TRBJ2-5,TRBV20-1,.
TGTGCCACCAGTGACCCCGGGACTCTCTCCTACGAGCAGTACTTC,CATSDPGTLSYEQYF,.,TRBJ2-7,TRBV24-1,.